Listed below are T cell receptor beta chains from one sample, sequenced in a study of cytomegalovirus exposure and HLA in healthy donors. Profiled with immunoSEQ multiplex PCR; TCRdb holds only in-frame clones, not every one. The data show about 120,000 clones, over 15% seen once. Source material: PBMCs. These receptor sequences come from a female donor in good health and CMV-seropositive. CDR3s include the opening cysteine and the closing phenylalanine or tryptophan. D genes are given only for firm matches. The size entry is marked missing in some rows and otherwise reads once, few, many or a size class.

cdr3_nt: TGTGCCAGCAGTTTATCGTCGGGTCCTACCTACGAGCAGTACTTC
cdr3_aa: CASSLSSGPTYEQYF
clone_size: .
cdr3_length: 15
j_call: TRBJ2-7
d_call: .
v_call: TRBV27

cdr3_nt: TGTGCCAGCCTTACGGGAGGCGGTGGGGATACGCAGTATTTT
cdr3_aa: CASLTGGGGDTQYF
clone_size: .
cdr3_length: 14
j_call: TRBJ2-3
d_call: TRBD2
v_call: TRBV19

cdr3_nt: TGTGCCTGGAGGATAGCCCGGGATACCAAAAACATTCAGTACTTC
cdr3_aa: CAWRIARDTKNIQYF
clone_size: few
cdr3_length: 15
j_call: TRBJ2-4
d_call: .
v_call: TRBV30

cdr3_nt: TGTGCCAGCAGTTACCGGTCCTACGAGCAGTACTTC
cdr3_aa: CASSYRSYEQYF
clone_size: .
cdr3_length: 12
j_call: TRBJ2-7
d_call: .
v_call: TRBV2

cdr3_nt: TGTGCCAGCAGCCCAACCTATTCTGACACCATATATTTT
cdr3_aa: CASSPTYSDTIYF
clone_size: .
cdr3_length: 13
j_call: TRBJ1-3
d_call: .
v_call: TRBV7-9

cdr3_nt: TGTGCCAGCAGCAATTTATGGACAGATGGCTACACCTTC
cdr3_aa: CASSNLWTDGYTF
clone_size: .
cdr3_length: 13
j_call: TRBJ1-2
d_call: .
v_call: TRBV11-2

cdr3_nt: TGTGCCACCAGCTGGCGGGGGATGGGTGAGCAGTTCTTC
cdr3_aa: CATSWRGMGEQFF
clone_size: .
cdr3_length: 13
j_call: TRBJ2-1
d_call: TRBD2
v_call: TRBV15

cdr3_nt: TGTGCCAGCAGCGTAGACGCAGGGTCCGGACCCACCGGGGAGCTGTTTTTT
cdr3_aa: CASSVDAGSGPTGELFF
clone_size: .
cdr3_length: 17
j_call: TRBJ2-2
d_call: .
v_call: TRBV9

cdr3_nt: TGTGCCAGCAGTTTGGGGGGTTCGGGGGGCGATGGCTACACCTTC
cdr3_aa: CASSLGGSGGDGYTF
clone_size: .
cdr3_length: 15
j_call: TRBJ1-2
d_call: .
v_call: TRBV28

cdr3_nt: TGCGCCAGCAGCAAAGGATGGAGAACAGATACGCAGTATTTT
cdr3_aa: CASSKGWRTDTQYF
clone_size: few
cdr3_length: 14
j_call: TRBJ2-3
d_call: .
v_call: TRBV5-1

cdr3_nt: TGTGCCAGCAGCCAAAAAGACAGGGAATACACTGAAGCTTTCTTT
cdr3_aa: CASSQKDREYTEAFF
clone_size: .
cdr3_length: 15
j_call: TRBJ1-1
d_call: TRBD1
v_call: TRBV5-6

cdr3_nt: TGTGCCAGCAGACAGGGGGTAGGCTACCCCTTC
cdr3_aa: CASRQGVGYPF
clone_size: .
cdr3_length: 11
j_call: TRBJ1-2
d_call: TRBD1
v_call: TRBV2

cdr3_nt: TGTGCCAGCGCGACAGGGGGCGGTCAGCCCCAGCATTTT
cdr3_aa: CASATGGGQPQHF
clone_size: .
cdr3_length: 13
j_call: TRBJ1-5
d_call: TRBD1
v_call: TRBV6-5

cdr3_nt: TGTGCCAGCAGTTACGTGGCGGGCGGTAGCAATCAGCCCCAGCATTTT
cdr3_aa: CASSYVAGGSNQPQHF
clone_size: few
cdr3_length: 16
j_call: TRBJ1-5
d_call: .
v_call: TRBV6-6

cdr3_nt: TGTGCCAGCGGCCCTGGGGGGGCGAGTGAAAAACTGTTTTTT
cdr3_aa: CASGPGGASEKLFF
clone_size: .
cdr3_length: 14
j_call: TRBJ1-4
d_call: .
v_call: TRBV2

cdr3_nt: TGCGCCAGCAGCCTTTCCCCTGGAGCGGATTCACCCCTCCACTTT
cdr3_aa: CASSLSPGADSPLHF
clone_size: .
cdr3_length: 15
j_call: TRBJ1-6
d_call: .
v_call: TRBV5-1

cdr3_nt: TGTGCCAGCAGCTTAGACAGTCACACCGGGGAGCTGTTTTTT
cdr3_aa: CASSLDSHTGELFF
clone_size: .
cdr3_length: 14
j_call: TRBJ2-2
d_call: .
v_call: TRBV7-9

cdr3_nt: TGCGCCAGCAGTCAATCTGACAGGGCTGGGGCCAACGTCCTGACTTTC
cdr3_aa: CASSQSDRAGANVLTF
clone_size: few
cdr3_length: 16
j_call: TRBJ2-6
d_call: TRBD1
v_call: TRBV23-1

cdr3_nt: TGTGCCAGCAGCTTCCCGGGACTAGCGATTTCAGATACGCAGTATTTT
cdr3_aa: CASSFPGLAISDTQYF
clone_size: few
cdr3_length: 16
j_call: TRBJ2-3
d_call: TRBD2
v_call: TRBV5-4

cdr3_nt: TGTGCCATCGGCTGGGAGGACCGAGGAAACTATGGCTACACCTTC
cdr3_aa: CAIGWEDRGNYGYTF
clone_size: .
cdr3_length: 15
j_call: TRBJ1-2
d_call: .
v_call: TRBV10-3

cdr3_nt: TGTGCCAGCAAACTAGCGGGAGTAGAGACCCAGTACTTC
cdr3_aa: CASKLAGVETQYF
clone_size: few
cdr3_length: 13
j_call: TRBJ2-5
d_call: TRBD2
v_call: TRBV6-5

cdr3_nt: TGTGCCACCAGCAGAGATTATCGGGGGCGAGCGGGAGTAGAGACCCAGTACTTC
cdr3_aa: CATSRDYRGRAGVETQYF
clone_size: .
cdr3_length: 18
j_call: TRBJ2-5
d_call: TRBD2
v_call: TRBV15

cdr3_nt: TGTGCCTGGGCCACAGGGGGCTTTATCTACGAGCAGTACTTC
cdr3_aa: CAWATGGFIYEQYF
clone_size: .
cdr3_length: 14
j_call: TRBJ2-7
d_call: TRBD1
v_call: TRBV30